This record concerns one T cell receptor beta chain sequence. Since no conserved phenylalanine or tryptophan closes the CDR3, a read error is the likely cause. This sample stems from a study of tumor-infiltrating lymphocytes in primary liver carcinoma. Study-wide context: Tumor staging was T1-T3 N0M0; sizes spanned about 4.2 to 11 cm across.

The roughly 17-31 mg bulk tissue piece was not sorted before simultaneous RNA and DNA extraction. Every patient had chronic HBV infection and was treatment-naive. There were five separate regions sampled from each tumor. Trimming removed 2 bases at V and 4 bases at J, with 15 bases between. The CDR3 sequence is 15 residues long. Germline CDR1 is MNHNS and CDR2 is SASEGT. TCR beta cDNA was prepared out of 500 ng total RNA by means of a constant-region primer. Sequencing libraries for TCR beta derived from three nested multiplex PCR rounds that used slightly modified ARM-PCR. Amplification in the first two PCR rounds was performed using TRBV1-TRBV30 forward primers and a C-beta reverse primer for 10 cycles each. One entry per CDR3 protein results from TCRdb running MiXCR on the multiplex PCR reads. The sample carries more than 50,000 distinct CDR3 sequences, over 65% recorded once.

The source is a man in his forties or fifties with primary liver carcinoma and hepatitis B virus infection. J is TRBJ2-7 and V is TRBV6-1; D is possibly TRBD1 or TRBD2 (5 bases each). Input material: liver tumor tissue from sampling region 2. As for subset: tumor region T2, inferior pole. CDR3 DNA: TGTGCCAGCAGTGAACCTGCGGTGTGGGGGTACGAGCAGTACCTC. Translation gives CASSEPAVWGYEQYL.